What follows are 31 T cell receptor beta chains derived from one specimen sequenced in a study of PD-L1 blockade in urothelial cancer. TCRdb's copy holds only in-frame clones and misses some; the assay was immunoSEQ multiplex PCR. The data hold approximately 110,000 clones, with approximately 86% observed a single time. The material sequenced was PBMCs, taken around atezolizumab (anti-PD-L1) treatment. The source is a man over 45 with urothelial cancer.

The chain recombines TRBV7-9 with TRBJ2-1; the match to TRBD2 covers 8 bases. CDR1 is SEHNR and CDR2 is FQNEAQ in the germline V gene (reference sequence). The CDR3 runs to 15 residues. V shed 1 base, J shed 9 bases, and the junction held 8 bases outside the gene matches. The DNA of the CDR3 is TGTGCCAGCAGCTTAGAGCCGGGAGGGCCGGTTGAGCAGTTCTTC. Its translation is CASSLEPGGPVEQFF.

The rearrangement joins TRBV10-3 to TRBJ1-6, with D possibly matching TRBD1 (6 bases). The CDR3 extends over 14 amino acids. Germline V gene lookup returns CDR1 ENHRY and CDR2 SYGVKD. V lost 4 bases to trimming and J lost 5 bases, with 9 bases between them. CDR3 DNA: TGTGCCATCAGTGGGACAGTGAATAATTCACCCCTCCACTTT. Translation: CAISGTVNNSPLHF.

CDR3 bases: TGCGCCAGCAGCTTGGGACAGCCAAGCAAAAATGAAAAACTGTTTTTT. This sequence encodes CASSLGQPSKNEKLFF. V is TRBV5-1 and J is TRBJ1-4, with D possibly being TRBD1 (5 bases). Germline assignment: CDR1 SGHRS and CDR2 YFSETQ. Between the trimmed V and J ends, which lost 0 bases and 5 bases, there was a span of 14 bases. This CDR3 has 16 amino acids.

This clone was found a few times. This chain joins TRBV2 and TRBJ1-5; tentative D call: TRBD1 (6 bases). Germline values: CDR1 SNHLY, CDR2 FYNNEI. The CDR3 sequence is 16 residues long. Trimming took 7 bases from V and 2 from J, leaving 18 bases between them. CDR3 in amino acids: CASTRRAGTRNQPQHF. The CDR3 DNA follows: TGTGCCAGCACCCGTCGGGCTGGGACACGCAATCAGCCCCAGCATTTT.

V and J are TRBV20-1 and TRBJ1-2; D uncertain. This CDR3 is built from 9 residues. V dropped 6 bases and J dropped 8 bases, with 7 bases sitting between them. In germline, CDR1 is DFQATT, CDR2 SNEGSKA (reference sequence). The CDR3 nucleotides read TGCAGTGCCCCGCAGGGCTACACCTTC. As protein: CSAPQGYTF.

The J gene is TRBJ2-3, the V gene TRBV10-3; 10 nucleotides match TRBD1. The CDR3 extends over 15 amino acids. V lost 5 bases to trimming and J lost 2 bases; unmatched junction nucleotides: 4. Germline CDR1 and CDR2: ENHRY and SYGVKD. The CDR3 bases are TGTGCCATCAGTCCGGGACAGGGGCCCACAGATACGCAGTATTTT. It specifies CAISPGQGPTDTQYF.

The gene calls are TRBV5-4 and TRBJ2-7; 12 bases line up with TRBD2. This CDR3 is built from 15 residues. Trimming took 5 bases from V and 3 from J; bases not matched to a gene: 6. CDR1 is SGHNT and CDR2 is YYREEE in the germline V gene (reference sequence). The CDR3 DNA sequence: TGTGCCAGCAGTCTATCGACTAGCGGGAGCTACGAGCAGTACTTC. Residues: CASSLSTSGSYEQYF.

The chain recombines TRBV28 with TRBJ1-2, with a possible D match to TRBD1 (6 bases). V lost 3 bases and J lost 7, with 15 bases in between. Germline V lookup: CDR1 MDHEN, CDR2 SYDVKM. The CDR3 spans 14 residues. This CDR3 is CASSFAGALGGYTF. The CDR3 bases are TGTGCCAGCAGTTTTGCAGGGGCCCTTGGTGGCTACACCTTC.

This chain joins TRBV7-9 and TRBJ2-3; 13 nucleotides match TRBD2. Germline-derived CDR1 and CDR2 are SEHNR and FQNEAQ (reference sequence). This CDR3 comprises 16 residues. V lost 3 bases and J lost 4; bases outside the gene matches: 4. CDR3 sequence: CASSLGLAGTADTQYF. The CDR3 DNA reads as TGTGCCAGCAGCTTGGGACTAGCGGGAACCGCAGATACGCAGTATTTT.

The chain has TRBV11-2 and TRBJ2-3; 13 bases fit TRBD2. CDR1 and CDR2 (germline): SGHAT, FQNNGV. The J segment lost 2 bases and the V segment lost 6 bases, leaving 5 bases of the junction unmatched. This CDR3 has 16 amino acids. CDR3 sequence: CASSLGLAGATDTQYF. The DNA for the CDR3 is TGTGCCAGCAGTCTTGGACTAGCGGGAGCCACAGATACGCAGTATTTT.

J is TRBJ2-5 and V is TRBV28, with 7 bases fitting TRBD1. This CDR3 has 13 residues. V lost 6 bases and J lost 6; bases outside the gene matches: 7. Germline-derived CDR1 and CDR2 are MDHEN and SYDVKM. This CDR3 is CASRPHRGQTQYF. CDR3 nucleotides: TGTGCCAGCAGACCACACAGGGGTCAGACCCAGTACTTC.

The CDR3 sequence is CASSNTRGSTDTQYF. CDR3 sequence (DNA): TGTGCCAGCAGTAATACCAGGGGGAGCACAGATACGCAGTATTTT. The V call is TRBV6-4, the J call TRBJ2-3; 7 bases match TRBD1. This CDR3 has 15 amino acids. With V trimmed by 5 bases and J by 0 bases, 5 bases remained unmatched. Germline V gene lookup returns CDR1 MRHNA and CDR2 SNTAGT.

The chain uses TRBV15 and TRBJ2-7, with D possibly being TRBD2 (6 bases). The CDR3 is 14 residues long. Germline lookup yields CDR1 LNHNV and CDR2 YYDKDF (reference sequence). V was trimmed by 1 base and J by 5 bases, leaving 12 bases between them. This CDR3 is CATSRGGEENEQYF. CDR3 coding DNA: TGTGCCACCAGCAGAGGGGGGGAGGAAAACGAGCAGTACTTC.

In DNA form, the CDR3 reads TGTGCCAGCAGTCCACTTCAGGATCCCGCTGAAGCTTTCTTT. This encodes CASSPLQDPAEAFF. The J gene is TRBJ1-1, the V gene TRBV28; D uncertain. Germline CDR1 MDHEN, CDR2 SYDVKM. The CDR3 length is 14 residues. V was trimmed by 5 bases and J by 6 bases, leaving 16 bases between them. Combining the CDR3 with reference TRBV28 and TRBJ1-1 gives the whole variable domain DVKVTQSSRYLVKRTGEKVFLECVQDMDHENMFWYRQDPGLGLRLIYFSYDVKMKEKGDIPEGYSVSREKKERFSLILESASTNQTSMYLCASSPLQDPAEAFFGQGTRLTVV.

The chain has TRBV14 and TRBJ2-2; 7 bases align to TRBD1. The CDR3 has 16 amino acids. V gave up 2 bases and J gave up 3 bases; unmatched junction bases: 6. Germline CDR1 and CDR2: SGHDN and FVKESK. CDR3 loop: CASSQLTGVYTGELFF. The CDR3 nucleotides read TGTGCCAGCAGCCAATTAACAGGGGTCTACACCGGGGAGCTGTTTTTT.

For the CDR3, the DNA is TGTGCCAGCAGCTCGCTAGCGGGACGGGTGGGAGATACGCAGTATTTT. This translates into CASSSLAGRVGDTQYF. V is TRBV7-8 and J is TRBJ2-3, with 9 bases identical to TRBD2. Trimming took 4 bases from V and 5 from J; bases not matched to a gene: 10. This CDR3 has 16 residues. CDR1 and CDR2 from the germline V gene are SGHVS and FQNEAQ.

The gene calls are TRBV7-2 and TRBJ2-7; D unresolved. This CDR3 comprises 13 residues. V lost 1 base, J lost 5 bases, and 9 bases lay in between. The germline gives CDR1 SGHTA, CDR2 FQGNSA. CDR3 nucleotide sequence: TGTGCCAGCAGCTTAGAGGCGGTTAACGAGCAGTACTTC. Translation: CASSLEAVNEQYF.

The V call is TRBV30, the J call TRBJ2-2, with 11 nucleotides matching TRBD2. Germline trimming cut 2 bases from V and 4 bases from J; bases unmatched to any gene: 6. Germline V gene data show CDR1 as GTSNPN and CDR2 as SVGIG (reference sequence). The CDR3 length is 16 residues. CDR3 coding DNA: TGTGCCTGGAGTATAGCGGGAGGGCTAGGCACCGGGGAGCTGTTTTTT. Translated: CAWSIAGGLGTGELFF.

The CDR3 bases are TGTGCCAGCACAGACAGGTTATCACCCCTCCACTTT. It is translated as CASTDRLSPLHF. The V and J genes are TRBV6-5 and TRBJ1-6, with D possibly matching TRBD1 (6 bases). The CDR3 sequence is 12 residues long. Germline loops: CDR1 MNHEY, CDR2 SVGAGI. Between the trimmed V and J ends, which lost 7 bases and 10 bases, there was a span of 11 bases.

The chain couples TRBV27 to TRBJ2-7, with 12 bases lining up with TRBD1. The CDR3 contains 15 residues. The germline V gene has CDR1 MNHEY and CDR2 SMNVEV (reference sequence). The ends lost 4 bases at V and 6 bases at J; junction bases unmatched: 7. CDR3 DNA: TGTGCCAGCAGTTCGCCCGGGACAGGGGGCTGCGAGCAGTACTTC. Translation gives CASSSPGTGGCEQYF.

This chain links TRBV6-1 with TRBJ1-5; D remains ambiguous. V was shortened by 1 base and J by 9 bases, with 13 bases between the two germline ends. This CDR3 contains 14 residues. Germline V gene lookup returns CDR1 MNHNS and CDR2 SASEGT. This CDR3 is CASSEVAGELPQHF. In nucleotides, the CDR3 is TGTGCCAGCAGTGAAGTAGCCGGGGAACTGCCCCAGCATTTT.

The CDR3 DNA follows: TGTGCCAGTAGTCCACAGGGGCCCGGTGAAAAACTGTTTTTT. Its translation is CASSPQGPGEKLFF. The chain has TRBV19 and TRBJ1-4, with 7 bases lining up with TRBD1. Germline values: CDR1 LNHDA, CDR2 SQIVND (reference sequence). CDR3 size: 14 residues. The ends lost 5 bases at V and 7 bases at J; junction bases unmatched: 7.

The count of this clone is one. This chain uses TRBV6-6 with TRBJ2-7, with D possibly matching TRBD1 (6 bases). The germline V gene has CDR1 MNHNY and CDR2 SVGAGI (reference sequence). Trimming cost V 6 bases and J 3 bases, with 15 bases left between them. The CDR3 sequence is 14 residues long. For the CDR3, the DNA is TGTGCCAGCAGGTCAACCGGACAGAACTACGAGCAGTACTTC. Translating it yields CASRSTGQNYEQYF.

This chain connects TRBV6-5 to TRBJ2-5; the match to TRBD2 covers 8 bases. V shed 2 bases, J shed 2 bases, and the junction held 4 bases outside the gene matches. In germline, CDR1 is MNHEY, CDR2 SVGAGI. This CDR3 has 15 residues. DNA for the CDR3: TGTGCCAGCAGTTACATCACTAGCGGACAAGAGACCCAGTACTTC. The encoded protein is CASSYITSGQETQYF.

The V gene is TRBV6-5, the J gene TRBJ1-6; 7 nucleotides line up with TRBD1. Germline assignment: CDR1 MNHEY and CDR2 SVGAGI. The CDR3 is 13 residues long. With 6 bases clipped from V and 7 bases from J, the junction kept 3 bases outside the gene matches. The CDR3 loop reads CASRRQGNSPLHF. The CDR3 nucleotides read TGTGCCAGCAGACGACAGGGCAATTCACCCCTCCACTTT.

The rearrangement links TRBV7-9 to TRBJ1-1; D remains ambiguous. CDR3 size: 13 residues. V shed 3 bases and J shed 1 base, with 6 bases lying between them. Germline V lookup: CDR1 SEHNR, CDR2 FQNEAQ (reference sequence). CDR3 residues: CASSFLSNTEAFF. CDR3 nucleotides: TGTGCCAGCAGCTTTCTATCGAACACTGAAGCTTTCTTT.

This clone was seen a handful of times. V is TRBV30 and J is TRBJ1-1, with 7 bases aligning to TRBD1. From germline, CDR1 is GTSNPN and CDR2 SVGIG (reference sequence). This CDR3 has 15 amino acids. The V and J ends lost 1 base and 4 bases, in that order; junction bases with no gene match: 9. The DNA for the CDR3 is TGTGCCTGGAGTGCTTTTCAAAGGGGGCTCACTGAAGCTTTCTTT. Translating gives CAWSAFQRGLTEAFF.

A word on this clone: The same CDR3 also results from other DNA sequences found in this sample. The chain's CDR3 is CASSQDRRGRSSYNEQFF. For the CDR3, the DNA is TGTGCCAGCAGCCAAGATCGCCGCGGGCGGAGTTCCTACAATGAGCAGTTCTTC. This chain links TRBV4-2 with TRBJ2-1; D perhaps matches TRBD2 (5 bases). Germline CDR1 is LGHNA and CDR2 is YNFKEQ. The V gene lost 0 bases and the J gene lost 1 base, with 16 bases spanning the gap. This CDR3 is 18 amino acids long.

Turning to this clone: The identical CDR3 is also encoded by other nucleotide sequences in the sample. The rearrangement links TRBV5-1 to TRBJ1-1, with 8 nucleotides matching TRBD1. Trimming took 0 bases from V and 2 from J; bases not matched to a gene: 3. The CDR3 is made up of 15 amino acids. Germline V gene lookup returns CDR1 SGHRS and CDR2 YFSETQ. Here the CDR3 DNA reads TGCGCCAGCAGCTTGGACGGACAGGGCAACACTGAAGCTTTCTTT. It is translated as CASSLDGQGNTEAFF.

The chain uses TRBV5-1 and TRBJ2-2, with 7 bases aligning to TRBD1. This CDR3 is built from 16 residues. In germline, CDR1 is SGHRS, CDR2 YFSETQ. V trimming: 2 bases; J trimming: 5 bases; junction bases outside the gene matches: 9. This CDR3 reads CASSLRGGAYTGELFF. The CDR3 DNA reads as TGCGCCAGCAGCTTAAGAGGGGGCGCATATACCGGGGAGCTGTTTTTT.

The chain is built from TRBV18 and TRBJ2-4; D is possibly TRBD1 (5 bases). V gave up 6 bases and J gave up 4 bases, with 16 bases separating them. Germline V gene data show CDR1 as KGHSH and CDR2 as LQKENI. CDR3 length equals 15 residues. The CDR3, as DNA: TGTGCCAGCTCCCAGGGCAGCGAGGAGAAAAACATTCAGTACTTC. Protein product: CASSQGSEEKNIQYF. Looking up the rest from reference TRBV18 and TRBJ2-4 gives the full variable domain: NAGVMQNPRHLVRRRGQEARLRCSPMKGHSHVYWYRQLPEEGLKFMVYLQKENIIDESGMPKERFSAEFPKEGPSILRIQQVVRGDSAAYFCASSQGSEEKNIQYFGAGTRLSVL.